These T cell receptor beta chains were read from a single sample in a study of T cells expressing NK-cell markers. Each CDR3 protein gets one entry in TCRdb, which reprocessed the 5' RACE reads and gives no DNA. The data show about 540,000 distinct CDR3 sequences, and the top ten clones hold approximately 3.6%. The source material was blood T cells: a sorted CD56 or NKG2C T cell subset, CD4+ or CD8+ T cells, or bulk PBMC T cells (not recorded which). These receptors all stem from a man aged 18 to 30 in good health. CDR3s include the opening cysteine and the closing phenylalanine or tryptophan.

TRBJ1-3,TRBV10-3,CAAQPHETERNWIIYF
TRBJ2-7,TRBV15,CATSSTWPDTYEQYF
TRBJ2-1,TRBV24-1,CATSDPGLAGSSYNEQFF
TRBJ2-7,TRBV4-2,CASSPIPTSSLDEQYF
TRBJ2-3,TRBV27,CASSFETSGDTDTQYF
TRBJ2-1,TRBV29-1,CSVFGADPYNEQFF
TRBJ2-7,TRBV18,CASSPGNRPYEQYF
TRBJ2-5,TRBV2,CASSLGQPSGTQYF
TRBJ2-5,TRBV4-2,CASSQDGGLPIQETQYF
TRBJ2-5,TRBV3-1,CASSHRLAGLGETQYF
TRBJ2-3,TRBV12-3/TRBV12-4,CASSLWGTDTQYF
TRBJ2-2,TRBV6-6,CASSSNAPGELFF
TRBJ2-7,TRBV5-1,CASSQTSGRAGSYEQYF
TRBJ2-1,TRBV20-1,CSASGQGVSNEQFF
TRBJ2-7,TRBV11-2,CASSLVKGKPRAGEQYF
TRBJ2-1,TRBV27,CASSSWDLEQFF
TRBJ2-1,TRBV5-1,CASSPWTSGRALYNEQFF
TRBJ2-1,TRBV15,CAVRSGRESYNEQFF
TRBJ2-5,TRBV20-1,CSARLAAFQETQYF
TRBJ2-5,TRBV3-1,CASSQDPTEGDQYF
TRBJ2-7,TRBV5-1,CASRPATSGIYEQYF
TRBJ1-1,TRBV7-2,CASSSKTGGLNEAFF
TRBJ2-1,TRBV5-6,CASSQGWEQFF
TRBJ2-5,TRBV12-5,CASGLSGQGNQYF
TRBJ2-1,TRBV24-1,CATSDFSGRAIHNEQFF
TRBJ2-5,TRBV5-1,CASSLPGQQYF
TRBJ2-3,TRBV12-3/TRBV12-4,CASTSSWRAALTDTQYF
TRBJ2-1,TRBV5-1,CASSLSGRAAKFF
TRBJ2-7,TRBV10-3,CAISVERGRGEQYF
TRBJ1-6,TRBV20-1,CSARSGIDNSPLHF
TRBJ2-7,TRBV7-6,CASSLAPLAGGRYEQYF
TRBJ2-5,TRBV20-1,CSARDLREGAGETQYF
TRBJ2-1,TRBV19,CASSIILAGFYNEQFF
TRBJ1-2,TRBV7-2,CASSYQDRDNTF
TRBJ2-5,TRBV5-6,CASTSWGTKQETQYF
TRBJ2-5,TRBV7-3,CASAGQGGETQYF
TRBJ2-5,TRBV6-5,CASSYKGAPGETQYF
TRBJ1-2,TRBV11-2,CASSLGAGGRLGGYTF
TRBJ2-7,TRBV28,CASSSFDSPNRAQYF
TRBJ2-5,TRBV20-1,CSARRPSAKETQYF
TRBJ2-1,TRBV27,CASSPGTSGRGYNEQFF
TRBJ2-1,TRBV7-8,CASSPHPAGSSYNEQFF
TRBJ1-2,TRBV7-9,CASSHARAPTGGYTF
TRBJ2-1,TRBV24-1,CATSDLTSGPGLFF
TRBJ2-5,TRBV15,CATSRGALETQYF